This entry lists 14 T cell receptor beta chains sequenced from one sample in a study of T cell responses to AZD1222 COVID-19 vaccine. Data came from immunoSEQ multiplex PCR; TCRdb stores just in-frame clones and leaves some out. Among about 150,000 clones listed, roughly 90% were seen once. The sample consisted of peripheral blood, taken 28 days after the second AZD1222 dose. The receptors shown here come from an adult who received the AZD1222 COVID-19 vaccine.

The genes are TRBV20-1 and TRBJ1-5; D remains unclear. The germline V gene encodes CDR1 DFQATT and CDR2 SNEGSKA (reference sequence). The CDR3 has 14 residues. Trimming cost V 3 bases and J 0 bases, with 9 bases left between them. The CDR3 protein is CSASPGNSNQPQHF. CDR3 in DNA: TGCAGTGCTAGTCCGGGGAATAGCAATCAGCCCCAGCATTTT.

With regard to this clone: The same CDR3 is also encoded by other DNA sequences in this sample. V gene TRBV16 combines with J gene TRBJ2-5; D gene uncertain. V dropped 0 bases and J dropped 2 bases, with 4 bases sitting between them. From germline, CDR1 is KGHSY and CDR2 FQNENV. The length of the CDR3 is 13 residues. The CDR3 bases are TGTGCCAGCAGCCAATCACGGCAAGAGACCCAGTACTTC. It specifies CASSQSRQETQYF.

This chain uses TRBV9 with TRBJ2-1, with 14 bases lining up with TRBD2. Germline-derived CDR1 and CDR2 are SGDLS and YYNGEE. V dropped 4 bases and J dropped 0; count of bases not matched to a gene: 9. The CDR3 has 19 amino acids. CDR3 DNA: TGTGCCAGCAGCCCACTCCCGGGACTAGCGGGAGTCTCCTACAATGAGCAGTTCTTC. Protein product: CASSPLPGLAGVSYNEQFF.

This chain connects TRBV10-3 to TRBJ2-5, with TRBD2 identical over 14 bases. This CDR3 spans 16 amino acids. Per germline, CDR1 ENHRY and CDR2 SYGVKD. The trim removed 6 bases at V and 5 bases at J, leaving 8 bases unmatched. In DNA form, the CDR3 reads TGTGCCATCAGCCCGGGACTAGCGGGAGTTGGTGAGACCCAGTACTTC. Protein product: CAISPGLAGVGETQYF.

This clone showed up just a few times. V usage is TRBV10-3 and J usage is TRBJ2-5; 8 positions agree with TRBD2. The CDR3 runs 15 residues. Germline CDR1 reads ENHRY; CDR2 reads SYGVKD. V dropped 6 bases and J dropped 3; count of bases not matched to a gene: 9. Here the CDR3 DNA reads TGTGCCATCAGCGGGACCGGAGCGGGAGAAGAGACCCAGTACTTC. Translation: CAISGTGAGEETQYF.

The chain combines TRBV19 with TRBJ1-1, with 7 bases aligning to TRBD1. This CDR3 is 15 amino acids long. J gave up 11 bases and V 5 bases, and 17 bases lay outside the gene matches. CDR1 LNHDA and CDR2 SQIVND come from the germline V gene (reference sequence). CDR3 sequence (DNA): TGTGCCAGTAGTCTCGGGACAGCTTCTGCGGGTCGGGCTTTCTTT. It specifies CASSLGTASAGRAFF.

The chain couples TRBV19 to TRBJ1-5; D is unclear. Trimming removed 5 bases at V and 6 bases at J, with 11 bases between. Germline values: CDR1 LNHDA, CDR2 SQIVND (reference sequence). This CDR3 is built from 13 residues. Here the CDR3 DNA reads TGTGCCAGTAGTTTTAGAAGGTTTCAGCCCCAGCATTTT. This sequence encodes CASSFRRFQPQHF. Looking up the rest from reference TRBV19 and TRBJ1-5 gives the full variable domain: DGGITQSPKYLFRKEGQNVTLSCEQNLNHDAMYWYRQDPGQGLRLIYYSQIVNDFQKGDIAEGYSVSREKKESFPLTVTSAQKNPTAFYLCASSFRRFQPQHFGDGTRLSIL.

This sequence joins TRBV21-1 and TRBJ1-6; TRBD1, as called in the table, went unchecked against the DNA. TRBV21-1 is recorded as a pseudogene. The CDR3 has 16 residues. The CDR3 region has the DNA TGTGCCAGCAGCAAATCCGGGACAGGGTATAATTCACCCCTCCACTTT. This gives the protein CASSKSGTGYNSPLHF.

The rearrangement uses TRBV10-3 and TRBJ1-1, with D perhaps TRBD1 (5 bases). The germline CDR1 and CDR2 sequences are ENHRY and SYGVKD. Trimming removed 5 bases at V and 5 bases at J, with 12 bases between. The CDR3 spans 13 residues. The CDR3 spells CAISQGLGTEAFF. In DNA, the CDR3 is TGTGCCATCAGTCAGGGTTTGGGGACTGAAGCTTTCTTT.

The chain is built from TRBV28 and TRBJ1-5, with 7 bases matching TRBD1. There are 17 residues in the CDR3. Germline CDR1 MDHEN, CDR2 SYDVKM. With 2 bases clipped from V and 0 bases from J, the junction kept 7 bases outside the gene matches. The CDR3 is CASSLGRAGGSNQPQHF. The CDR3 bases are TGTGCCAGCAGTTTAGGGAGGGCAGGGGGTAGCAATCAGCCCCAGCATTTT.

This chain uses TRBV19 with TRBJ2-5, with a tentative D call TRBD1 (6 bases). V lost 4 bases and J lost 4, with 16 bases in between. This CDR3 is built from 15 residues. Looked up from germline, CDR1 is LNHDA and CDR2 is SQIVND (reference sequence). CDR3 region: CASSRPGHEIETQYF. DNA of the CDR3: TGTGCCAGTAGTAGGCCGGGACACGAGATAGAGACCCAGTACTTC.

The V and J genes are TRBV2 and TRBJ2-2, with 7 positions matching TRBD1. The V segment lost 8 bases and the J segment 8 bases; nucleotides outside the gene matches: 11. Per the germline V gene, CDR1 is SNHLY and CDR2 is FYNNEI. This CDR3 has 14 amino acids. CDR3 region: CASAGQESSGELFF. CDR3 DNA sequence: TGTGCCAGCGCAGGACAGGAATCTTCTGGGGAGCTGTTTTTT.

The rearrangement uses TRBV7-8 and TRBJ2-7; no clear D. Trimming stripped 1 base from V and 2 bases from J, with 15 bases between. The CDR3 sequence is 16 residues long. Germline V CDR1 and CDR2: SGHVS, FQNEAQ. The CDR3 region has the DNA TGTGCCAGCAGCTTAGAGGGCCTTGTCACGGCCTACGAGCAGTACTTC. It specifies CASSLEGLVTAYEQYF. The whole variable domain, filled in from reference TRBV7-8 and TRBJ2-7, reads GAGVSQSPRYKVAKRGQDVALRCDPISGHVSLFWYQQALGQGPEFLTYFQNEAQLDKSGLPSDRFFAERPEGSVSTLKIQRTQQEDSAVYLCASSLEGLVTAYEQYFGPGTRLTVT.

This clone was counted only a few times. The sample has other DNA sequences that encode this CDR3 too. The V gene is TRBV6-5, the J gene TRBJ2-1; TRBD2 matches 11 bases. The length of the CDR3 is 15 residues. The germline CDR1 and CDR2 sequences are MNHEY and SVGAGI. With 6 bases clipped from V and 3 bases from J, the junction kept 4 bases outside the gene matches. CDR3 sequence: CASSRTSGGYNEQFF. CDR3 in DNA: TGTGCCAGCAGCCGCACTAGCGGGGGCTACAATGAGCAGTTCTTC.